This paragraph reports one T cell receptor beta chain. The clone's antigen remains unknown. Libraries were prepared through the immunoSEQ multiplex PCR assay. The multiplex PCR relied on a mix of 60 forward primers for TCR Vbeta segments and 13 reverse primers for TCR Jbeta segments. A multiplex PCR assay on genomic DNA amplified the CDR3 region of rearranged TCR beta genes. Amplified TCR beta libraries were sequenced as 87-base-pair reads on the Illumina HiSeq System. The authors' pipeline ran thus. A later analysis counted approximately 76 million unique TCR beta chains across the 550 to 750 repertoires, and some 11 million of these chains were shared by at least two donors. Raw reads were error-corrected and collapsed into unique sequences with a nearest-neighbor algorithm that merged closely related sequences to remove PCR and sequencing errors. V, D and J gene segments were assigned by aligning CDR3 sequences to IMGT reference sequences. For a sequence to be retained, at least a six-nucleotide match to both a V gene segment and a J gene segment was required. A rearrangement counted as productive if the CDR3 had no stop codons and remained in frame with V and J, and every other rearrangement counted as non-productive. Following IMGT convention, CDR3 was defined as the stretch from the second conserved V-encoded cysteine to the conserved J-encoded phenylalanine. In an earlier analysis of around 640 of the donors, sequences lacking an unambiguous match to a single V gene segment were excluded. An earlier analysis of around 600 of the donors classified V segments as functional when productive rearrangements were above 56.7% and as segregating when the standard deviation between donors was above 5%. A statistical classification framework was developed to diagnose cytomegalovirus status using the catalog of TCR beta chain sequences. A later analysis assigned V and J genes by comparing TCR nucleotide sequences with IMGT/GENE-DB human TR gene sequences. In a later analysis, CDR3 sequences and most-parsimonious VDJ recombination scenarios were assigned using the TCRdist pipeline. In a later analysis, every TCR beta chain was defined by the combination of its CDR3 amino acid sequence and its V-gene family, and reads without a unique V-gene family were dropped. To address suspected cross-contamination and a sequencing artifact, a later analysis removed a few hundred highly shared, low-generation-probability nucleotide sequences. In a later analysis, a clonal expansion index for each public chain was calculated from normalized within-repertoire ranks of inferred template counts. In a later analysis, generation probabilities were computed using a VDJ recombination model fitted to out-of-frame rearrangements, and the results were checked against IGoR. In a later analysis, TCR-TCR, TCR-HLA and TCR-CMV co-occurrence was scored with hypergeometric tests, and a repertoire-size bias correction was applied to TCR pairs. To estimate false discovery rates, a later analysis permuted the HLA or CMV assignments 20 times. In a later analysis, co-occurring TCRs were grouped using DBSCAN, and TCRdist sequence similarity was added for clustering within HLA-allele-positive subsets. Repertoires with fewer than 30,000 or more than 120,000 public chains were left out of co-occurrence clustering, as were five repertoires with anomalous nucleotide sharing. Sourced from immuneACCESS, this table was stored by TCRdb with only in-frame sequences that have V and J called. A share of the clones is absent; for the studies checked, an unresolved V gene accounts for under half, and the remainder has no known explanation. That table supplies the V and J calls and clone size; D and trimming were determined from the DNA. The sample table gives around 36,000 clones. Approximately 2.9% of the sample rests with the top ten.

This record belongs to a study of cytomegalovirus exposure and HLA in healthy donors (dated by TCRdb to about 2017). For context, the study as a whole: An earlier analysis of roughly 500 of the donors reported about 280 Gb of sequence data and 117 million unique TCR beta sequences obtained from around 170 million T cells. Roughly 300 gigabases of sequencing data and approximately 84 million unique TCR sequences were included in an early release covering 550 to 800 HLA-typed donors. Among the roughly 410 genotyped donors, approximately 76% belonged to the genetic ancestry cluster associated with self-reported Caucasian donors. The study aimed to test whether cataloging public T cell receptors could reveal signatures of past pathogen exposure. The T cell repertoires of 666 subjects were profiled by immunosequencing and related to cytomegalovirus serostatus. Besides the first cohort of approximately 670 subjects, a separate validation cohort made up of over a hundred different subjects was used. High-throughput TCR immunosequencing, statistical association of individual TCRs with disease status, and machine learning were combined to predict cytomegalovirus infection status. A later analysis re-analyzed previously published TCR beta repertoires from 666 donors and added high-resolution HLA genotyping to study TCR occurrence patterns. Rather than drawing on any new phenotypic data, the later analysis identified candidate immune exposures from TCR beta sequences and the way those sequences occurred across donors. An earlier analysis of fewer than 750 of the donors used high-throughput TCR beta sequencing to judge whether each TCR beta V gene segment behaved as functional or pseudogenic. Alongside the repertoire data, information on donor age, sex, ethnicity and CMV serostatus was compiled. Genome-wide SNP genotypes for about 65% of the roughly 700 donors were used in a later genetic analysis, which treated that subset as a discovery cohort. All discovery cohort repertoires had been generated on a single sequencing platform. Class I and class II HLA loci were covered by the typing at four-digit resolution. Typing coverage varied by locus: about 620-640 donors for A, B, C, DRB1 and DQB1; approximately 500 for DQA1; about 570 for DPA1; approximately 490 for DPB1. A handful of DR-DQ haplotypes were handled as single units for association and clustering because linkage in the cohort was strong. Across approximately 420 genotyped donors of the cohort, an average of roughly 230,000 unique TCR beta nucleotide sequences per donor were sequenced, and 15% to 20% of those sequences were non-productive. Broad study findings and their caveats: When HLA alleles, especially DR and DQ, strongly co-occurred, TCR associations were difficult to assign to individual alleles. The only immune exposure information available for the cohort was CMV serostatus. Sequencing depth was assumed to be roughly uniform across donors in the presence/absence analyses, though that assumption may not hold. The earlier analysis of almost 600 of the donors excluded 15 to 20 rarely observed V segments, including chromosome 9 orphons, because counts were too low. A total of 150 to 200 TCR beta chains were listed by the study as associated with cytomegalovirus. A group of highly shared sequence variants was considered likely to be a technical artifact of the sequencing pipeline. A further reported finding was that TCR beta sequences accurately predicted the HLA-A and HLA-B alleles for most subjects in the first cohort. Most CMV-associated TCR beta chains appeared to be HLA-restricted in a later analysis, and the HLA associations seemed to be driven largely by CMV exposure. In an earlier analysis of more than 450 of the donors, most TCR beta V segments were observed in productive rearrangements about 87% or about 30% of the time, broadly matching IMGT annotations. According to a later genetic analysis, donors in an Asian-associated ancestry cluster had fewer N-insertions in productive TCRs than the roughly 670-donor mean. In a later analysis, HLA-associated TCR beta chains showed more clonal expansion and lower generation probabilities than non-associated chains that were equally common. The 87-base-pair reads could not distinguish some IMGT-functional V segments, including TRBV6-2 and TRBV6-3, so those segments were excluded. Linkage disequilibrium might explain the correlated functional status among segregating V segments, but an unknown experimental factor could not be excluded. The authors suggested that the approach could potentially be extended to other disease states and immunological phenotypes. An association between a missense DCLRE1C variant and V-gene and J-gene trimming of TCR beta chains was found in a later genetic analysis and replicated in an independent cohort. Because HLA typing was unavailable for some donors at each locus, only the typed subset was used in association tests. In a later analysis, TCR association rates were found to vary across HLA loci, with the most associated TCRs seen for DRB1 alleles and the fewest for HLA-C alleles. In both the original and validation cohorts, the classifier was reported to diagnose cytomegalovirus status with high specificity and sensitivity. Several of the top co-occurrence clusters appeared to be linked to parvovirus B19, influenza, CMV and Epstein-Barr virus, according to a later analysis. Three of the identified cytomegalovirus-associated TCR beta chains were confirmed in vitro to be specific for cytomegalovirus antigens. Most TCR sequences were observed very rarely across donors, whereas some public TCRs were present in many individuals. In a later analysis, 15,000 to 20,000 TCR beta sequences were associated with specific HLA alleles at a false discovery rate of 0.05. In this cohort, only TCR beta chains were sequenced, and detectable features were limited by the absence of alpha or paired-chain data.

In total, 630 or so healthy bone marrow donors made up the cohort. All cohort members were sampled while nominally healthy, although unrecorded immune exposures were likely present. The donor tested CMV seropositive, placing the donor among the 250 to 300 seropositive members of the cohort. A peripheral blood sample was provided by each donor, and peripheral blood mononuclear cells were used for TCR beta sequencing. The Qiagen DNeasy Blood Extraction Kit was used to extract genomic DNA from the blood cell samples. Relative to germline, V is 0 bases shorter and J is 8 bases shorter, with 8 bases between their ends. Inclusive of the bounding cysteine and phenylalanine, the CDR3 is 13 residues long. Only CDR3 DNA remains: 39 bases, in frame from the first base. CDR1 and CDR2 are drawn from the germline V gene: SGHDT, YYEEEE.

The TCR comes from a woman aged 30 to 39 in good health and CMV-seropositive. Sequenced material: PBMCs. The chain was built from TRBV5-6 and TRBJ2-2, with the D gene too uncertain to name. The DNA is TGTGCCAGCAGCTTGGAGCGCGGAGGGGAGCTGTTTTTT. The encoded protein is CASSLERGGELFF. With the rest looked up from the reference TRBV5-6 and TRBJ2-2 genes rather than sequenced, the full variable domain is DAGVTQSPTHLIKTRGQQVTLRCSPKSGHDTVSWYQQALGQGPQFIFQYYEEEERQRGNFPDRFSGHQFPNYSSELNVNALLLGDSALYLCASSLERGGELFFGEGSRLTVL.